This T cell receptor (beta chain) was recorded in a study of cytomegalovirus exposure and HLA in healthy donors. Study results and caveats: Presence/absence analyses assumed roughly uniform sequencing depth across donors, which may not hold. The study flagged 150 to 200 TCR beta chains as cytomegalovirus-associated. Prior analysis indicated that the majority of TCR beta V segments exhibited productivity approximately 87% or approximately 30% of the time.

Researchers ran the PCR with 60 Vbeta and 13 Jbeta primers. Produced via immunoSEQ multiplex PCR; TCRdb's table is partial and in-frame only. The data show some 140,000 clones, more than 60% seen once. With regard to this clone: What it binds is not known.

The TCR originated in a woman in her 50s in good health and CMV-seropositive. The sample taken for sequencing was PBMCs.

The CDR3 spells CASSREGDGYTF. Written as DNA, the CDR3 is TGTGCCAGCAGCCGTGAGGGGGATGGCTACACCTTC. This chain joins TRBV7-9 and TRBJ1-2, with a weak D call TRBD1 (6 bases). V was trimmed by 5 bases and J by 6 bases, leaving 10 bases between them. The CDR3 has 12 amino acids. The germline gives CDR1 SEHNR, CDR2 FQNEAQ (reference sequence).